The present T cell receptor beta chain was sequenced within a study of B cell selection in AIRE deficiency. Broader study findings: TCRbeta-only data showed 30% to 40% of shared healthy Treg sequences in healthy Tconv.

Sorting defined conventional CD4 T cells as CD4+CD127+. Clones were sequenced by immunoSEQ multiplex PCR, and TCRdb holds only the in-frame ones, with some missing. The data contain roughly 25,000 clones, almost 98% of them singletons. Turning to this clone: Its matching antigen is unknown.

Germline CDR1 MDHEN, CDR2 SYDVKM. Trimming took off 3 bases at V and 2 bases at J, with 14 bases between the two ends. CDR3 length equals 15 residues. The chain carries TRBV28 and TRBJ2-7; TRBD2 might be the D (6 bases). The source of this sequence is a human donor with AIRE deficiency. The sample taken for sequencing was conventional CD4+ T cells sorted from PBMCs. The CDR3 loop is CASSLHGGPAYEQYF. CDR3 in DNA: TGTGCCAGCAGTTTGCATGGAGGGCCCGCCTACGAGCAGTACTTC.